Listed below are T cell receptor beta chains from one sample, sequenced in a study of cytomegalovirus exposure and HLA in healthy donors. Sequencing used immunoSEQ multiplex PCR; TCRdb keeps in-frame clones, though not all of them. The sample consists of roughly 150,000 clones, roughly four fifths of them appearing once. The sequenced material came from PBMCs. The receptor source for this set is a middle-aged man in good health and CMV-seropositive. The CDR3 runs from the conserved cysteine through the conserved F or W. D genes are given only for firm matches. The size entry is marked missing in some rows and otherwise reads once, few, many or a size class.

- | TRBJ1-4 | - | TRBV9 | TGTGCCAGCAGCGTAGCAGGGGAAGGTGGTGTCCATGAAAAACTGTTTTTT | CASSVAGEGGVHEKLFF
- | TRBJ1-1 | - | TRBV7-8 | TGTGCCAGCAGCCAGGGCGGGAACACTGAAGCTTTCTTT | CASSQGGNTEAFF
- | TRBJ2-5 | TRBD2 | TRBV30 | TGTGCCTGGAGTCCGACTAGCGACCAAGAGACCCAGTACTTC | CAWSPTSDQETQYF
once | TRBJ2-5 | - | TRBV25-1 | TGTGCCAGCAGTGATAACAGGGCCGTCCAAGAGACCCAGTACTTC | CASSDNRAVQETQYF
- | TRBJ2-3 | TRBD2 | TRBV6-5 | TGTGCCAGCAGTTACGGCTTAACGGGGGGGGGAGATACGCAGTATTTT | CASSYGLTGGGDTQYF
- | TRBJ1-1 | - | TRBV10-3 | TGTGCCATCAGTGGGGGAGGGAACACTGAAGCTTTCTTT | CAISGGGNTEAFF
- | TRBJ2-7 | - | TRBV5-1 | TGCGCCAGCAGCTTGGCCGGGGGTTCATCCTACGAGCAGTACTTC | CASSLAGGSSYEQYF
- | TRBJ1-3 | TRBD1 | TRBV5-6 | TGTGCCAGCAGCCTGACAGGGGGGTTCACTGGAAACACCATATATTTT | CASSLTGGFTGNTIYF
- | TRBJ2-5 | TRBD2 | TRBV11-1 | TGTGCCAGCAGCTTAGGTGCAGCGGGGGGCGATCTGTACTTC | CASSLGAAGGDLYF
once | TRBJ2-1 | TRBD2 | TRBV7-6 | TGTGCCAGCAGCCATGGACTAGCGGGGGATGAGCAGTTCTTC | CASSHGLAGDEQFF
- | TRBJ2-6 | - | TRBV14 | TGTGCCAGCAGTCCAGACTTACTTAGCTCTGGGGCCAACGTCCTGACTTTC | CASSPDLLSSGANVLTF
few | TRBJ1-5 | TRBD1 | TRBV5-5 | TGTGCCAGCAGCTTGATTTTCGGACAGGGATATGGCAATCAGCCCCAGCATTTT | CASSLIFGQGYGNQPQHF
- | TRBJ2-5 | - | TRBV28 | TGTGCCAGCAGAAGGACTGGGCTCGGGGAGACCCAGTACTTC | CASRRTGLGETQYF
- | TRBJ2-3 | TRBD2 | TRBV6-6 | TGTGCCAGCAGGTCCGGGACTAGCAGGGGCACAGATACGCAGTATTTT | CASRSGTSRGTDTQYF
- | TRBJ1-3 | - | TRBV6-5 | TGTGCCAGCAGCACGGGAACTGGAAACACCATATATTTT | CASSTGTGNTIYF
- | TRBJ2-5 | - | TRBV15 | TGTGCCACCAGCAGAGATATTTCGGATAGTGTGACAGGCGAGACCCAGTACTTC | CATSRDISDSVTGETQYF
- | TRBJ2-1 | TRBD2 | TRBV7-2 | TGTGCCAGCAGCTTAGAACTAGCGGGGGGGCCGCTGTTCTTC | CASSLELAGGPLFF
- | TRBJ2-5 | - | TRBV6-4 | TGTGCCAGCAGCCTCCGGCCCGAGGGGACCCAGTACTTC | CASSLRPEGTQYF
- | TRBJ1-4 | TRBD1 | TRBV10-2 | TGCGCCAGCAGCGACAGGGCATCAGAAAAACTGTTTTTT | CASSDRASEKLFF
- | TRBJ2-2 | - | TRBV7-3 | TGTGCCAGCAGCCCTCGCACCGGGGAGCTGTTTTTT | CASSPRTGELFF
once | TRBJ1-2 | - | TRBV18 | TGTGCCAGCTCACCACCGGGGGGACTTAACTATGGCTACACCTTC | CASSPPGGLNYGYTF
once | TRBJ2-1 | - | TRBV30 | TGTGCCTGGAGTGCTAGCTCCTACAATGAGCAGTTCTTC | CAWSASSYNEQFF
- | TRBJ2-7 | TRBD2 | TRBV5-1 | TGCGCCAGCAGCCAAACTAGCGGGATTTACGAGCAGTACTTC | CASSQTSGIYEQYF
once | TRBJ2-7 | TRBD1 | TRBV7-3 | TGTGCCAGCAGTCCTACCCGGGACAGGGGGCACACCGTCTCCTACGAGCAGTACTTC | CASSPTRDRGHTVSYEQYF
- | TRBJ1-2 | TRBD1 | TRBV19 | TGTGCCAGTAGGGACAGGTCCAGCTATGGCTACACCTTC | CASRDRSSYGYTF
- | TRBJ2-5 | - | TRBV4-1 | TGCGCCAGCAGCCAAGATATGGAGACCCAGTACTTC | CASSQDMETQYF
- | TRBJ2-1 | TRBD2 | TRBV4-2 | TGTGCCAGCAGCCAAGGGGGAGGAGCGGGGGGACATGAGCAGTTCTTC | CASSQGGGAGGHEQFF
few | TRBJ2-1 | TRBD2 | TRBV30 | TGTGCCTGGAGTGGGGGACTAGCGAGTGAGCAGTTCTTC | CAWSGGLASEQFF
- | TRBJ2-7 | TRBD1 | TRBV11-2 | TGTGCCAGCAGCCAGGGACAGGGTCGGTTCTACGAGCAGTACTTC | CASSQGQGRFYEQYF
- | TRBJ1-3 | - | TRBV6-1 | TGTGCCAGCAGTGAGGTGGGACACTACGGAAACACCATATATTTT | CASSEVGHYGNTIYF
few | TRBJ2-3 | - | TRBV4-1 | TGCGCCAGCAGCCAAGGGCTAGACACAGATACGCAGTATTTT | CASSQGLDTDTQYF
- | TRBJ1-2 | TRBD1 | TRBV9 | TGTGCCAGCAGCGTAGCAGGGGGCCCTGGCTATGGCTACACCTTC | CASSVAGGPGYGYTF
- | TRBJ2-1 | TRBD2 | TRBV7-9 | TGTGCCAGCAGCTTAGTGGCGACTAGCGAAAGCTCCTACAATGAGCAGTTCTTC | CASSLVATSESSYNEQFF
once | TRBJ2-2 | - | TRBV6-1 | TGTGCCAGCAGTGAGCCGGGACTTAACACCGGGGAGCTGTTTTTT | CASSEPGLNTGELFF
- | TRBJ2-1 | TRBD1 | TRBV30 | TGTGCCTGGAGTGTAAGGACAGGGATTTTGAGTGAGCAGTTCTTC | CAWSVRTGILSEQFF
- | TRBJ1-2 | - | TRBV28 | TGTGCCAGCAGTTTGTTGGGGGGTGGCTACACCTTC | CASSLLGGGYTF
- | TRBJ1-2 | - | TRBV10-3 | TGTGCCATCAGTGAGTCGAGTGTCGGCTATGGCTACACCTTC | CAISESSVGYGYTF
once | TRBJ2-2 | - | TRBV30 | TGTGCCTGGAGTGCGGACGGGGAGAACACCGGGGAGCTGTTTTTT | CAWSADGENTGELFF
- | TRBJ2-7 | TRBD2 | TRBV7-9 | TGTGCCAGCAGCTTAGTTGGACTAGCGGGGGTCGAGCAGTACTTC | CASSLVGLAGVEQYF
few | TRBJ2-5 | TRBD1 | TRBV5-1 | TGCGCCAGCAGCTTGGGGTTGTTGTCAGGGGGCCAAGAGACCCAGTACTTC | CASSLGLLSGGQETQYF
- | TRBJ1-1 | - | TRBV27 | TGTGCCAGCAGTTCCGGACTCACTGAAGCTTTCTTT | CASSSGLTEAFF
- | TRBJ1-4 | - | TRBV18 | TGTGCCAGCTCACCGCGGGGTTTGGAAAAACTGTTTTTT | CASSPRGLEKLFF
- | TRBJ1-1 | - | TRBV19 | TGTGCCAGTACCTACCTGACGGAGTATAGAGCGGGGGGGAACACTGAAGCTTTCTTT | CASTYLTEYRAGGNTEAFF
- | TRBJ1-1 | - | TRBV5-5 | TGTGCCAGCAGCTTGCAGGGGATGAACACTGAAGCTTTCTTT | CASSLQGMNTEAFF
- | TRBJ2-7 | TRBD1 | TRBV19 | TGTGCCAGTAGTATACAGGGGGCTTCCTACGAGCAGTACTTC | CASSIQGASYEQYF
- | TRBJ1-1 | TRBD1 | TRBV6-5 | TGTGCCAGCACCATGACAGGGGGGATGAACACTGAAGCTTTCTTT | CASTMTGGMNTEAFF
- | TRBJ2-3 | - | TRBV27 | TGTGCCAGCAGTCCAATCAAGATTCCCCACCCTACTAGCACAGATACGCAGTATTTT | CASSPIKIPHPTSTDTQYF